This T cell receptor beta chain is from a study of shared clonotypes between healthy human individuals. Positive CCR7 selection of CD45RO-negative cells yielded the naive CD8 cells, and terminally differentiated effector memory CD45RA+ cells were excluded. Donors were Caucasian adults residing in Nashville, Tennessee, USA. With 3 bases removed from V and 5 bases from J, the gap between germline ends came to 9 bases. This CDR3 spans 13 amino acids. Germline values: CDR1 SGHNT, CDR2 YYREEE (reference sequence). Comment on this clone: What it binds is not known.

Study-level results: Larger richness was generally estimated for naive than memory subsets.

Original handling: From ImmunoSEQ came sequences covering only the junction and carrying no quality scores, so filtering differed. Assay: immunoSEQ multiplex PCR; the TCRdb copy retains only in-frame clones and omits some. D and trimming were read from the DNA, whereas the V and J calls and clone size are those reported in that table. The table lists 2 million or so clones, roughly 95% of them singletons. The V gene is TRBV5-4, the J gene TRBJ2-1; D is possibly TRBD1 or TRBD2 (5 bases each). The receptor was isolated from a young man in good health. Sample: naive CD8+ T cells sorted from blood. The CDR3 region is CASSWDADNEQFF. In DNA, the CDR3 is TGTGCCAGCAGCTGGGACGCTGACAATGAGCAGTTCTTC.